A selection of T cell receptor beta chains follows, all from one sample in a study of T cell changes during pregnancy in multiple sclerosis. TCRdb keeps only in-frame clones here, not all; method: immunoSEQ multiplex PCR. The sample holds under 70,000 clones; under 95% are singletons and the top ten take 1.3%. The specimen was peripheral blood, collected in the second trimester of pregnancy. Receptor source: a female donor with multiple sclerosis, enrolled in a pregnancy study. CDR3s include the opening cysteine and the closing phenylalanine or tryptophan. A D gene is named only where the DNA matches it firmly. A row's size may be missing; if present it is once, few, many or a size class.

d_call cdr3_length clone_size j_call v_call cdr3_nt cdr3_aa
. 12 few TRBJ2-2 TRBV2 TGTGCCAGCAGTGTCTACCCCCGGGAGCTGTTTTTT CASSVYPRELFF
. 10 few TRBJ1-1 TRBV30 TGTGCCTGGATTTGGGGGCCGTGGTGTTTC CAWIWGPWCF
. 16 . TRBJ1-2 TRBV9 TGTGCCAGCAGCAAGCGCCGGGACACCTCCAACTATGGCTACACCTTC CASSKRRDTSNYGYTF
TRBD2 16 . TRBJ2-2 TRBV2 TGTGCCAGCAGTTACTGGCTAGCGGATAACACCGGGGAGCTGTTTTTT CASSYWLADNTGELFF
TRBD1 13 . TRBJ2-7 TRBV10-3 TGTGCCATCAGGGCGGGACAGGGGTACGAGCAGTACTTC CAIRAGQGYEQYF
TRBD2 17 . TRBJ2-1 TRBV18 TGTGCCAGCTCACCGAAAGCGCTAGCGGGGCTGGGGAATGAGCAGTTCTTC CASSPKALAGLGNEQFF
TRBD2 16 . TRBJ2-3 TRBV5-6 TGTGCCAGCAGCGCAATTAGCGGGGTACCCACAGATACGCAGTATTTT CASSAISGVPTDTQYF
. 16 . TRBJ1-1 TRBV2 TGTGCCAGCATATTAGGGGCCGGGGGAACGAACACTGAAGCTTTCTTT CASILGAGGTNTEAFF
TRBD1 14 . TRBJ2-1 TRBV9 TGTGCCAGCGGGACAGGGAGCTCCTACAATGAGCAGTTCTTC CASGTGSSYNEQFF
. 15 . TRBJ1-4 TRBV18 TGTGCCAGCTCACCCCAGACAGGTCAGAATGAAAAACTGTTTTTT CASSPQTGQNEKLFF
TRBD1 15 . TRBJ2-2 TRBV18 TGTGCCAGCTCACCCCGGGACAGAACTACCGGGGAGCTGTTTTTT CASSPRDRTTGELFF
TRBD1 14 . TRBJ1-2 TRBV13 TGTGCCAGCAGCCCGGGACAGGGGATTCGCGGCTACACCTTC CASSPGQGIRGYTF
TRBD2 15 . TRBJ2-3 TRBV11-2 TGTGCCAGCAGCGCCCGGACTAGCGGGGGAGATACGCAGTATTTT CASSARTSGGDTQYF
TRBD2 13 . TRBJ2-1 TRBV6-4 TGTGCCAGCAGTGGACTAGCGGGGGGTGAGCAGTTCTTC CASSGLAGGEQFF
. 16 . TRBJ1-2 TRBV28 TGTGCCAGCAGTTTAATCGGGTCCATTAATAACTATGGCTACACCTTC CASSLIGSINNYGYTF
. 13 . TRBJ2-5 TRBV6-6 TGTGCCAGCAGTTACTGGCAGGGGGAGACCCAGTACTTC CASSYWQGETQYF
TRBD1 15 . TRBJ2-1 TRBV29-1 TGCAGCGTCCGCTTGACAGGGGTTATCTACAATGAGCAGTTCTTC CSVRLTGVIYNEQFF
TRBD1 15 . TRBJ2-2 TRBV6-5 TGTGCCAGCACCCCGACAGGGGTTCTAACCGGGGAGCTGTTTTTT CASTPTGVLTGELFF
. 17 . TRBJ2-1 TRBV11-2 TGTGCCAGCAGCTCCTCAAGAACAGTAAGACCCCCCGATGAGCAGTTCTTC CASSSSRTVRPPDEQFF
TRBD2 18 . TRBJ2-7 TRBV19 TGTGCCAGTAGTATAAAGCGCATCGGGCTAGCGGGGCCAAGGGAGCAGTACTTC CASSIKRIGLAGPREQYF
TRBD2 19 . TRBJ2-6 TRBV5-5 TGTGCCAGCAGCTTGATCGGACTAGCGGGGCTCTCTGGGGCCAACGTCCTGACTTTC CASSLIGLAGLSGANVLTF
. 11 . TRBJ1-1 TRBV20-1 TGCAGTGCTAGAGGTGGTATCGGAGCTTTCTTT CSARGGIGAFF
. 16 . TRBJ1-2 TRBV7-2 TGTGCCAGCAGCTTATCGGTCTCAGGTTCTTGGTATGGCTACACCTTC CASSLSVSGSWYGYTF